One sample yielded the 15 T cell receptor beta chains listed below, sequenced in a study of cytomegalovirus exposure and HLA in healthy donors. The PCR employed 60 Vbeta primers together with 13 Jbeta primers. Sequenced by immunoSEQ multiplex PCR; TCRdb stores in-frame clones only, minus some. The data include about 200,000 clones; the top ten clones carry less than 0.9%. Sequencing was carried out using PBMCs. The receptors derive from a boy under 18 in good health and CMV-seronegative.

The chain combines TRBV18 with TRBJ1-5, with 8 bases fitting TRBD1. This CDR3 spans 14 amino acids. The V segment lost 3 bases and the J segment 6 bases; nucleotides outside the gene matches: 4. Germline CDR1 and CDR2: KGHSH and LQKENI. In DNA, the CDR3 is TGTGCCAGCTCACCCTCGGACAGGGCTCAGCCCCAGCATTTT. This gives the protein CASSPSDRAQPQHF. The whole variable domain, filled in from reference TRBV18 and TRBJ1-5, reads NAGVMQNPRHLVRRRGQEARLRCSPMKGHSHVYWYRQLPEEGLKFMVYLQKENIIDESGMPKERFSAEFPKEGPSILRIQQVVRGDSAAYFCASSPSDRAQPQHFGDGTRLSIL.

The chain has TRBV5-1 and TRBJ1-2, with D hard to call. The germline CDR1 and CDR2 sequences are SGHRS and YFSETQ. Trimming pared 3 bases from V and 7 bases from J, leaving 16 bases between. The CDR3 consists of 14 residues. The chain's CDR3 is CASSYPTSDGGYTF. In DNA form, the CDR3 reads TGCGCCAGCAGCTACCCGACATCCGACGGTGGCTACACCTTC.

The gene calls are TRBV2 and TRBJ1-5; 7 bases line up with TRBD1. This CDR3 is 14 amino acids long. Germline V gene lookup returns CDR1 SNHLY and CDR2 FYNNEI. Losses at the gene ends were 7 bases for V and 2 bases for J; bases not matched to a gene: 5. The CDR3 sequence: CASTPGQGNQPQHF. The CDR3 region has the DNA TGTGCCAGCACCCCAGGACAGGGCAATCAGCCCCAGCATTTT.

The chain carries TRBV9 and TRBJ1-1; no reliable D call. V dropped 3 bases and J dropped 1 base, with 10 bases sitting between them. The germline V gene encodes CDR1 SGDLS and CDR2 YYNGEE. The CDR3 length is 14 residues. CDR3 bases: TGTGCCAGCAGCGCCCTTACTGAGAACACTGAAGCTTTCTTT. The encoded protein is CASSALTENTEAFF.

The chain joins TRBV21-1 to TRBJ1-1; the D call in the table, TRBD1, was not verified against the DNA. TRBV21-1 is described as a pseudogene. The CDR3 has 14 amino acids. In DNA, the CDR3 is TGTGCCAGCAGCAAAGCGCGCAGGGCCACTGAAGCTTTCTTT. It translates to CASSKARRATEAFF.

The CDR3 bases are TGTGCCAGCAGTTACTCCGATAGCGGGGGAAATGAGCAGTTCTTC. Translated: CASSYSDSGGNEQFF. The chain employs TRBV6-5 and TRBJ2-1; 9 bases match TRBD2. From germline, CDR1 is MNHEY and CDR2 SVGAGI. V shed 0 bases and J 7 bases; nucleotides not matched to a gene: 4. CDR3 length: 15 residues.

The chain employs TRBV4-1 and TRBJ2-1; perhaps TRBD2 as D (6 bases). CDR3 size: 17 residues. Germline V gene sequence: CDR1 MGHRA, CDR2 YSYEKL. Trimming pared 4 bases from V and 4 bases from J, leaving 20 bases between. The CDR3 nucleotides read TGCGCCAGCAGCCCTCGGCAGCCGGGAGTGGAGTACAATGAGCAGTTCTTC. As protein: CASSPRQPGVEYNEQFF.

The rearrangement uses TRBV28 and TRBJ2-7, with 7 bases fitting TRBD1. CDR3 length equals 12 residues. Germline V gene sequence: CDR1 MDHEN, CDR2 SYDVKM. J was trimmed by 3 bases and V by 5 bases; bases with no gene match: 1. CDR3 coding DNA: TGTGCCAGCAGTCGGGACAGCTACGAGCAGTACTTC. It specifies CASSRDSYEQYF.

The rearrangement links TRBV9 to TRBJ1-5; D unresolved. Germline CDR1 is SGDLS and CDR2 is YYNGEE. This CDR3 has 13 residues. Trimming removed 4 bases at V and 6 bases at J, with 11 bases between. DNA of the CDR3: TGTGCCAGCAGCCCCGGGAATGGTCAGCCCCAGCATTTT. This encodes CASSPGNGQPQHF.

The V gene is TRBV19, the J gene TRBJ1-1, with 9 bases that match TRBD1. Germline CDR1 and CDR2: LNHDA and SQIVND (reference sequence). The junction had 8 bases not matched to a gene; V was cut back by 6 bases and J by 0 bases. The CDR3 length is 16 residues. CDR3 sequence (DNA): TGTGCCAGTAGCCCCTGGGGGACAGGGCTGAACACTGAAGCTTTCTTT. Its protein product is CASSPWGTGLNTEAFF.

V usage is TRBV19 and J usage is TRBJ1-6; no clear D gene. Per the germline V gene, CDR1 is LNHDA and CDR2 is SQIVND (reference sequence). The CDR3 totals 13 residues. V was clipped by 3 bases and J by 7 bases, with 7 bases between them. CDR3 amino acids: CASSIELNSPLHF. CDR3 in DNA: TGTGCCAGTAGTATCGAACTAAATTCACCCCTCCACTTT.

The J gene is TRBJ2-3, the V gene TRBV9; TRBD2 matches 7 bases. Germline assignment: CDR1 SGDLS and CDR2 YYNGEE. Losses at the gene ends were 0 bases for V and 2 bases for J; bases not matched to a gene: 6. The CDR3 has 16 amino acids. The CDR3 sequence: CASSVEGGGNTDTQYF. As DNA, the CDR3 is TGTGCCAGCAGCGTAGAGGGCGGGGGAAACACAGATACGCAGTATTTT.

The V and J genes are TRBV7-3 and TRBJ1-1; D possibly corresponds to TRBD1 (5 bases). Trimming removed 5 bases at V and 4 bases at J, with 11 bases between. Germline assignment: CDR1 SGHTA and CDR2 FQGTGA. The CDR3 runs to 13 residues. CDR3 nucleotide sequence: TGTGCCAGCAGCCCGCGGGGGAGCACTGAAGCTTTCTTT. Protein: CASSPRGSTEAFF.

The V gene is TRBV10-3, the J gene TRBJ2-7; 7 bases fit TRBD1. Germline-derived CDR1 and CDR2 are ENHRY and SYGVKD. The CDR3 extends over 14 amino acids. Losses at the gene ends were 6 bases for V and 0 bases for J; bases not matched to a gene: 5. The CDR3 nucleotides are TGTGCCATCAGCAAGGGGACAGACTCCTACGAGCAGTACTTC. It encodes CAISKGTDSYEQYF.

The rearrangement links TRBV19 to TRBJ2-5; TRBD2 aligns across 13 bases. Germline-derived CDR1 and CDR2 are LNHDA and SQIVND (reference sequence). CDR3 length: 16 residues. V was clipped by 4 bases and J by 5 bases; unmatched bases: 7. Here the CDR3 reads CASSRLAGGVSETQYF. The CDR3 DNA is TGTGCCAGTAGTAGACTAGCGGGGGGTGTGAGTGAGACCCAGTACTTC.